This T cell receptor beta chain came from a study of cytomegalovirus exposure and HLA in healthy donors. Findings and caveats of the study: Sequencing artifact likely explains a cluster of highly shared sequence variants. In vitro assays verified that a few CMV-associated chains recognized CMV antigens specifically.

About this clone itself: Its antigen is unknown.

PCR employed 60 Vbeta and 13 Jbeta primers. Measured with immunoSEQ multiplex PCR; TCRdb has only the in-frame clones, and not every one. The data hold 80,000 to 130,000 clones, with roughly three quarters observed a single time. Nominally healthy donors provided the samples, though records likely missed some immune exposures. Source material: PBMCs. The sequence derives from a female donor in good health and CMV-seropositive.

The CDR3 bases are TGTGCCAGCAGTGATTGGGCTAGCGGGGGGATTTACGAGCAGTACTTC. This encodes CASSDWASGGIYEQYF. The rearrangement joins TRBV2 to TRBJ2-7, with TRBD2 matching 11 bases. V shed 3 bases, J shed 4 bases, and the junction held 8 bases outside the gene matches. This CDR3 comprises 16 residues. The germline CDR1 and CDR2 sequences are SNHLY and FYNNEI. Filled out from reference TRBV2 and TRBJ2-7, the complete variable domain reads EPEVTQTPSHQVTQMGQEVILRCVPISNHLYFYWYRQILGQKVEFLVSFYNNEISEKSEIFDDQFSVERPDGSNFTLKIRSTKLEDSAMYFCASSDWASGGIYEQYFGPGTRLTVT.